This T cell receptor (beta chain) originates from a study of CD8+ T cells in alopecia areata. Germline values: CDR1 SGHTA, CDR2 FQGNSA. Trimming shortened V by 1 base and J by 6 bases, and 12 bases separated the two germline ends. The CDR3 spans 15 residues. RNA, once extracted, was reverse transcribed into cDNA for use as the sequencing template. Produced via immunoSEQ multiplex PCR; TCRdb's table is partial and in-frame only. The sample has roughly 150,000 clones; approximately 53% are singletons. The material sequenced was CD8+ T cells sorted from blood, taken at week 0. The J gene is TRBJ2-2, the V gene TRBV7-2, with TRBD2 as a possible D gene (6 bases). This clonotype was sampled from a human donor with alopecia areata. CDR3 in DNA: TGTGCCAGCAGCTTAGGACTAGAGGGTCCCGGGGAGCTGTTTTTT. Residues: CASSLGLEGPGELFF.